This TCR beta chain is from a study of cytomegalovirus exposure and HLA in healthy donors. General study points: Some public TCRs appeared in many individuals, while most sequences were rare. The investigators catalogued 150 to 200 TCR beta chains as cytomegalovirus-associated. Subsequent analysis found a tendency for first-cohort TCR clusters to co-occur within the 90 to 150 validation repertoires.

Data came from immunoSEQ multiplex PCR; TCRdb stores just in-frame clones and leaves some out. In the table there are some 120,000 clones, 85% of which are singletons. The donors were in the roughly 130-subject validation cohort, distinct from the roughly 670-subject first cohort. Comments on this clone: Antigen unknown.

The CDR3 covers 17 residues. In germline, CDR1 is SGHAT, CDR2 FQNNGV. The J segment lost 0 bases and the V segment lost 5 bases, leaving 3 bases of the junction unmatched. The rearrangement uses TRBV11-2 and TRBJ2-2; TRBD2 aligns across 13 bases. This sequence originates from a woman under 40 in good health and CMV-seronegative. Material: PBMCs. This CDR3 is CASSGLAGVSNTGELFF. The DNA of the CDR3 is TGTGCCAGCAGCGGACTAGCGGGGGTTTCGAACACCGGGGAGCTGTTTTTT.